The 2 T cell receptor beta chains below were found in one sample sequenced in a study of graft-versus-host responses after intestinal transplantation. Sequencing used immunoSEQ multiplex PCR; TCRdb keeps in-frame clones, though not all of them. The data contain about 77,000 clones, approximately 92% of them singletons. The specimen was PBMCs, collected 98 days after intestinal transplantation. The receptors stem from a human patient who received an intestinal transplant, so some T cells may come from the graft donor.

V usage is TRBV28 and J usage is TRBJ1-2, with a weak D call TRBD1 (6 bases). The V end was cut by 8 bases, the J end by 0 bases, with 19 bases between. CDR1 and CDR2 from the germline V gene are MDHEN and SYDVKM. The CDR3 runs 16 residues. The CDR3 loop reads CASETTIWTANYGYTF. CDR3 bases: TGTGCCAGCGAGACCACCATTTGGACAGCTAACTATGGCTACACCTTC.

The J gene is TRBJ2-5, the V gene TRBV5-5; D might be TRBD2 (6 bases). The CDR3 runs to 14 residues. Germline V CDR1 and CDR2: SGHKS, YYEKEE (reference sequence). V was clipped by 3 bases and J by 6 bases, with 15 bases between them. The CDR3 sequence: CASSSGWGEKTQYF. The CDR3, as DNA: TGTGCCAGCAGCTCCGGATGGGGGGAGAAGACCCAGTACTTC. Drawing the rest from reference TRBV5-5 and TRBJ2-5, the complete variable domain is DAGVTQSPTHLIKTRGQQVTLRCSPISGHKSVSWYQQVLGQGPQFIFQYYEKEERGRGNFPDRFSARQFPNYSSELNVNALLLGDSALYLCASSSGWGEKTQYFGPGTRLLVL.